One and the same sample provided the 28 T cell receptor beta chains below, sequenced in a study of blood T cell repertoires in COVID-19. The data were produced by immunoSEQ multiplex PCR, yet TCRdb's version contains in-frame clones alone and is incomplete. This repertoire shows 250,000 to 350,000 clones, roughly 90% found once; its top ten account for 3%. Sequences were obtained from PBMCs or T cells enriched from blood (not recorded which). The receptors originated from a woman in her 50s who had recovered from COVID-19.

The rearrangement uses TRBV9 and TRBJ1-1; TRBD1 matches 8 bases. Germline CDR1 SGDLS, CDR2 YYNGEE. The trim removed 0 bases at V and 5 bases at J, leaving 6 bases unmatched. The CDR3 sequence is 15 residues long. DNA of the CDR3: TGTGCCAGCAGCGTAGGGGCAGGGGGCAGGACTGAAGCTTTCTTT. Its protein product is CASSVGAGGRTEAFF.

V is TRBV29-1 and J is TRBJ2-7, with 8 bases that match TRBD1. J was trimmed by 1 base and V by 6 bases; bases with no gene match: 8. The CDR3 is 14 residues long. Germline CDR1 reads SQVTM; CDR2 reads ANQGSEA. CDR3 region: CSVATGVGSYEQYF. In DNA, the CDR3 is TGCAGCGTGGCGACAGGGGTGGGTTCCTACGAGCAGTACTTC.

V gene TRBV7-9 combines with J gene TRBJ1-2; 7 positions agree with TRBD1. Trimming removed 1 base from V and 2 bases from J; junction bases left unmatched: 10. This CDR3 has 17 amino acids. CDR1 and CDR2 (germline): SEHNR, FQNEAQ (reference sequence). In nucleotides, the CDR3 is TGTGCCAGCAGCTTAGGGGACAGAGCCCCTTACAACTATGGCTACACCTTC. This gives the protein CASSLGDRAPYNYGYTF.

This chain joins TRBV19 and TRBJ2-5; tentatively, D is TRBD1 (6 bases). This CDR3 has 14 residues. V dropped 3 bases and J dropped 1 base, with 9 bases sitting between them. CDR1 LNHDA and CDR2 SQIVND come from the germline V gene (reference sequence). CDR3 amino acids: CASSIQGPQETQYF. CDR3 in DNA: TGTGCCAGTAGTATCCAGGGGCCCCAAGAGACCCAGTACTTC.

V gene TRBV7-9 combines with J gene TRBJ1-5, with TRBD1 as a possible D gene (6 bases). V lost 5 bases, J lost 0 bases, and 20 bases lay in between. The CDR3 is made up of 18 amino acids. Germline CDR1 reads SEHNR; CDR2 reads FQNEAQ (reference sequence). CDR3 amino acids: CASSGPPPDSYSNQPQHF. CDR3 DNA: TGTGCCAGCAGCGGACCGCCCCCGGACAGTTATAGCAATCAGCCCCAGCATTTT.

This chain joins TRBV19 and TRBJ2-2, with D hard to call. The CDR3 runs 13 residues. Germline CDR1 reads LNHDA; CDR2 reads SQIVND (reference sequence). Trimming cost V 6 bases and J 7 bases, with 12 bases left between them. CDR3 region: CASRLTTVGELFF. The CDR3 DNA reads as TGTGCCAGTAGACTCACTACGGTCGGGGAGCTGTTTTTT.

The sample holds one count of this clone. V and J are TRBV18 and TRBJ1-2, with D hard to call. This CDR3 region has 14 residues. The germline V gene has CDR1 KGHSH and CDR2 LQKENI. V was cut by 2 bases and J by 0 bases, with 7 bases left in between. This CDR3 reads CASSPERANYGYTF. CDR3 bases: TGTGCCAGCTCACCAGAGCGAGCTAACTATGGCTACACCTTC.

The CDR3 DNA reads as TGTGCCAGCAGCTTTGGCCGGAGCTCCTACAATGAGCAGTTCTTC. This sequence encodes CASSFGRSSYNEQFF. The chain has TRBV7-9 and TRBJ2-1; D is unresolved. This CDR3 region has 15 residues. Germline CDR1 and CDR2: SEHNR and FQNEAQ (reference sequence). With 3 bases removed from V and 0 bases from J, the gap between germline ends came to 9 bases.

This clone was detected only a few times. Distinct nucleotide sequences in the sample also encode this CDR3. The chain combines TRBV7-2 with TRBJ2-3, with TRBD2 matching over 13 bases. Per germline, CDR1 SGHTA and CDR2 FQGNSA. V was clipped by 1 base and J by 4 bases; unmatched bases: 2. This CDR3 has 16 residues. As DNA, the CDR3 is TGTGCCAGCAGCTTAGGACTAGCGGGAGGTGCAGATACGCAGTATTTT. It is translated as CASSLGLAGGADTQYF.

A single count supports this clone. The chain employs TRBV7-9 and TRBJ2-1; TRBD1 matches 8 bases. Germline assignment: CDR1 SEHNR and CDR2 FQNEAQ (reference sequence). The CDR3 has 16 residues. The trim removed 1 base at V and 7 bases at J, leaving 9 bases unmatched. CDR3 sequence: CASSLGGTGGLNEQFF. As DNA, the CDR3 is TGTGCCAGCAGCTTAGGTGGAACAGGGGGATTGAATGAGCAGTTCTTC.

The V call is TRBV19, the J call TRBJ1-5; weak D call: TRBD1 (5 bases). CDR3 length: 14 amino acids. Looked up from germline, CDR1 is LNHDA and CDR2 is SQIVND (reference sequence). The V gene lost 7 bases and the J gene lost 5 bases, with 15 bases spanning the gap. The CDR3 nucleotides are TGTGCCAGTACCATACTAAGGGGCCATCAGCCCCAGCATTTT. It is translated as CASTILRGHQPQHF.

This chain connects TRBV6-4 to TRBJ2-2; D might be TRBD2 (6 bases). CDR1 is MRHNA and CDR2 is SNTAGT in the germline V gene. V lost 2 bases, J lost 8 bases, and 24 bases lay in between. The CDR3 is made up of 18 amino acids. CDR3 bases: TGTGCCAGCAGTGACCCCCCTCCCCTAGCGCACTGGGGAGGGGAGCTGTTTTTT. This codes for CASSDPPPLAHWGGELFF.

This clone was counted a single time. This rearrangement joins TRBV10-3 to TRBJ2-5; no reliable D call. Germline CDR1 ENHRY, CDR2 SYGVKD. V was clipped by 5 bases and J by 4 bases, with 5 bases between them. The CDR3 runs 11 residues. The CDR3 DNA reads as TGTGCCATCAGTTTTAGAGAGACCCAGTACTTC. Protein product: CAISFRETQYF.

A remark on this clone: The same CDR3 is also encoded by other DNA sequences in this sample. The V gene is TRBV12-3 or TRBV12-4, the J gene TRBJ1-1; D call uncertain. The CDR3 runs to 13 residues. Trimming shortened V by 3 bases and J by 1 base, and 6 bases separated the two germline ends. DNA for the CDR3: TGTGCCAGCAGTTTTGGAGGGAACACTGAAGCTTTCTTT. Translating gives CASSFGGNTEAFF.

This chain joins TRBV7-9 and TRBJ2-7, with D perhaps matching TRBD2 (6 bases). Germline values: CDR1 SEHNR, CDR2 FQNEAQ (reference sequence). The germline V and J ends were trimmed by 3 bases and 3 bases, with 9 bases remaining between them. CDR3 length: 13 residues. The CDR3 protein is CASSLGGRYEQYF. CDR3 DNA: TGTGCCAGCAGCTTGGGGGGACGCTACGAGCAGTACTTC.

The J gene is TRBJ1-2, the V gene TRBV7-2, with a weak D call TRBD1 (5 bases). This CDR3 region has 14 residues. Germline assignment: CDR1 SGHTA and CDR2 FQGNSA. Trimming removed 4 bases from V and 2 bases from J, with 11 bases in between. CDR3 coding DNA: TGTGCCAGCAGCTCCAGCGGGGGGAACTATGGCTACACCTTC. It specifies CASSSSGGNYGYTF.

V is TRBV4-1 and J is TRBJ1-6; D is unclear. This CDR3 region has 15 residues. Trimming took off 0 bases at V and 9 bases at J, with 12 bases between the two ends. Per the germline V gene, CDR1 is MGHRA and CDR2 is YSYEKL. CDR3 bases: TGCGCCAGCAGCCAAGACAGCGTTGAGGGTTCACCCCTCCACTTT. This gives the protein CASSQDSVEGSPLHF.

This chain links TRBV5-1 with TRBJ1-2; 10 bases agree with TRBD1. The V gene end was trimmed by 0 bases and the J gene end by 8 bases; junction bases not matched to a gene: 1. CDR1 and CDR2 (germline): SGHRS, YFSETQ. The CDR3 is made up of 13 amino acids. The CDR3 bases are TGCGCCAGCAGCTTGGGGACAGGGGGAGGCTACACCTTC. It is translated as CASSLGTGGGYTF.

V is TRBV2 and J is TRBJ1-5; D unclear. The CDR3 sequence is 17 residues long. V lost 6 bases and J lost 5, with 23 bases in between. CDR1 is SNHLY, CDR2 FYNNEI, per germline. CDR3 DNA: TGTGCCAGCAGAGCGAGAACCGGCCAGAGGAAGGATCAGCCCCAGCATTTT. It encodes CASRARTGQRKDQPQHF.

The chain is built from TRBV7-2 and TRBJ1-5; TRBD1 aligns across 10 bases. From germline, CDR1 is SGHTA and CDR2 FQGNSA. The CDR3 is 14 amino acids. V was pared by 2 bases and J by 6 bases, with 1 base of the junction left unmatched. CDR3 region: CASSLRQGAQPQHF. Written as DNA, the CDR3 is TGTGCCAGCAGCTTACGACAGGGGGCTCAGCCCCAGCATTTT.

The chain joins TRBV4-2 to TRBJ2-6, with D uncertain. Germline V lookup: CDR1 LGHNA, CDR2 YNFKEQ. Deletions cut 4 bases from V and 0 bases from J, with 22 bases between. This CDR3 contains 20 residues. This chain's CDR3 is CASSPRSAAQKFSGANVLTF. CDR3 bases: TGTGCCAGCAGCCCGAGGTCTGCGGCCCAGAAATTCTCTGGGGCCAACGTCCTGACTTTC.

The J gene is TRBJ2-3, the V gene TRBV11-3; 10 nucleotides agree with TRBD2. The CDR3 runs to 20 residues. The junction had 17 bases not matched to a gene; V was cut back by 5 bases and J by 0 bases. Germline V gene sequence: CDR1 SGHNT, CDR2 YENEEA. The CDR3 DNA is TGTGCCAGCAGCCCTGGGGCTTGGACTAGCGGAGGTGGGAGCACAGATACGCAGTATTTT. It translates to CASSPGAWTSGGGSTDTQYF.

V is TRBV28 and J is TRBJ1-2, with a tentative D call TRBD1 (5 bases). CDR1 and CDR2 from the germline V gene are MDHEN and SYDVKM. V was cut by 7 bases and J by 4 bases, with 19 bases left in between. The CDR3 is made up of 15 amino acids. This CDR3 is CASTVLGQTIYGYTF. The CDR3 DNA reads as TGTGCCAGCACCGTATTGGGGCAGACGATCTATGGCTACACCTTC.

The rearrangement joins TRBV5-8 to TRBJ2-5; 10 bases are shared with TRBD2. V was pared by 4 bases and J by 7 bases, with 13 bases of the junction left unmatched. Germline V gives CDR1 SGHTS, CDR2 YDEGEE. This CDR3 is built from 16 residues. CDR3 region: CASSAEILAGKGTQYF. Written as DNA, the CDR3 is TGTGCCAGCAGCGCGGAAATACTAGCGGGAAAGGGGACCCAGTACTTC.

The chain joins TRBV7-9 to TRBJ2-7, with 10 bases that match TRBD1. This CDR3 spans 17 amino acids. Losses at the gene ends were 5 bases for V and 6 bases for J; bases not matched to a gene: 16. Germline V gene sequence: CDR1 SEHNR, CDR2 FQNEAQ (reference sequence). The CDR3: CASSPAGTGARLSEQYF. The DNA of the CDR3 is TGTGCCAGCAGCCCCGCCGGGACAGGGGCCCGACTCTCCGAGCAGTACTTC. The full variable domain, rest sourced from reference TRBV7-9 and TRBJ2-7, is DTGVSQNPRHKITKRGQNVTFRCDPISEHNRLYWYRQTLGQGPEFLTYFQNEAQLEKSRLLSDRFSAERPKGSFSTLEIQRTEQGDSAMYLCASSPAGTGARLSEQYFGPGTRLTVT.

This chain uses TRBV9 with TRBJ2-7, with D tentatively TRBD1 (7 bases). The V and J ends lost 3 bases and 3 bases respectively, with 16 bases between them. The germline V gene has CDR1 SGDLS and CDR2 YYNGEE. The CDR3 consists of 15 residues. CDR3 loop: CASSGLSGGGYEQYF. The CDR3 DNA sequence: TGTGCCAGCAGCGGACTGTCAGGGGGAGGCTACGAGCAGTACTTC.

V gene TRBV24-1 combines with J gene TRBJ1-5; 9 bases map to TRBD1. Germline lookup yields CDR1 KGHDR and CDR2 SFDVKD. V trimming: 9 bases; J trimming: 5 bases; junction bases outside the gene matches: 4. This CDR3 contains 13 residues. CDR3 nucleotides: TGTGCCACCCGACAGGGGGGGGATCAGCCCCAGCATTTT. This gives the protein CATRQGGDQPQHF.

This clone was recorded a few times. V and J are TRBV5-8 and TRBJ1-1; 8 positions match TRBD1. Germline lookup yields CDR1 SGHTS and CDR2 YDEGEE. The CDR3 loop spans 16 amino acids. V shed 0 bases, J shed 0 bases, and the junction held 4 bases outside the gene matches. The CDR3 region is CASSLGWTGLNTEAFF. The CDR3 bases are TGTGCCAGCAGCTTGGGGTGGACAGGGCTGAACACTGAAGCTTTCTTT.